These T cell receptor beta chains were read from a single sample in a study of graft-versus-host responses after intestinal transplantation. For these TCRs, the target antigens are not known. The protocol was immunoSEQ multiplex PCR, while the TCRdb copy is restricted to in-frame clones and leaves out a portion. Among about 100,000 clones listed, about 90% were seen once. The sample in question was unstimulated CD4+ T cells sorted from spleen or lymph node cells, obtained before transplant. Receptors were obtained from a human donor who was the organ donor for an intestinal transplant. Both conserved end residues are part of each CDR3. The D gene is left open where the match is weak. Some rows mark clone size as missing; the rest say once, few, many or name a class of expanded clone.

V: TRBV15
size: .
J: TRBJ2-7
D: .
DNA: TGTGCCACCAGCAGAGATATCAAAGGTTACGAGCAGTACTTC
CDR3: CATSRDIKGYEQYF

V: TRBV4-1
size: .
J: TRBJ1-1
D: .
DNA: TGCGCCAGCAGCCAGGGGCCGGTGGTCACTGAAGCTTTCTTT
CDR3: CASSQGPVVTEAFF

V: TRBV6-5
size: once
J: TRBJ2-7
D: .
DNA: TGTGCCAGCAGCCCTCGGGCCAGATACGAGCAGTACTTC
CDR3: CASSPRARYEQYF

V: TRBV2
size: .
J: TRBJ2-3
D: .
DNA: TGTGCCAGCAGTGAGGAGGGGGGCGGGAGCACAGATACGCAGTATTTT
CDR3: CASSEEGGGSTDTQYF

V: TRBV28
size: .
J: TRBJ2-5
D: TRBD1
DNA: TGTGCCAGCAGGGAACAGGGGACGGAGACCCAGTACTTC
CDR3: CASREQGTETQYF

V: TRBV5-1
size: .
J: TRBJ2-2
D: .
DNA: TGCGCCAGCAGGGGAGGAGGGGGCACCGGGGAGCTGTTTTTT
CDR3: CASRGGGGTGELFF

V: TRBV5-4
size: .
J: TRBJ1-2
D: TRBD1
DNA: TGTGCCAGCAGCCCCGGGACAGGGGCCACCAACTATGGCTACACCTTC
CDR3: CASSPGTGATNYGYTF

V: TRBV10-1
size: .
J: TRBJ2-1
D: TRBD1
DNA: TGCGCCAGCAGTGGGGGACAGGCACAGGCGACCTACAATGAGCAGTTCTTC
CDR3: CASSGGQAQATYNEQFF

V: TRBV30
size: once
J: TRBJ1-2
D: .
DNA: TGTGCCTGGAGCATAGGTTCCAGCTACACCTTC
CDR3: CAWSIGSSYTF

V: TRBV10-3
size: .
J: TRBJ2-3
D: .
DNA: TGTGCCATCAGTGTTGACACAGATACGCAGTATTTT
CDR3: CAISVDTDTQYF

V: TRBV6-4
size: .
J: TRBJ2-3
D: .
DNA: TGTGCCAGCAGTGATCCGGGGTCGGGCACAGATACGCAGTATTTT
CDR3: CASSDPGSGTDTQYF

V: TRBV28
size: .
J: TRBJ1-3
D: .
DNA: TGTGCCAGCAGTTTTTCCCAAGCGAACACCATATATTTT
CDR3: CASSFSQANTIYF

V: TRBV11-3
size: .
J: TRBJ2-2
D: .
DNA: TGTGCCAGCAGCGACGGCGGTAGGGAGCTGTTTTTT
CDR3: CASSDGGRELFF

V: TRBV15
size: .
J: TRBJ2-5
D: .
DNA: TGTGCCACCAGCAGACTCCAAGAGACCCAGTACTTC
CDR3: CATSRLQETQYF

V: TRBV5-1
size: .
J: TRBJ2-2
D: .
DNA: TGCGCCAGCAGCTTGGATGGACAGACGAACACCGGGGAGCTGTTTTTT
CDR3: CASSLDGQTNTGELFF

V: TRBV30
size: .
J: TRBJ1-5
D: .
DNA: TGTGCCTGGAGTTTTCTTTATAGCAATCAGCCCCAGCATTTT
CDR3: CAWSFLYSNQPQHF

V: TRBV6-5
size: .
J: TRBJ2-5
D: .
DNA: TGTGCCAGCAGGGGACTGGGGGACCTGAGGGCCCAGTACTTC
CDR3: CASRGLGDLRAQYF

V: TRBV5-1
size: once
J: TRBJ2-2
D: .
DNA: TGCGCCAGCAGCTTGATAGGGAACACCGGGGAGCTGTTTTTT
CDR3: CASSLIGNTGELFF

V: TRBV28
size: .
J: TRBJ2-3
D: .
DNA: TGTGCCAGCAGTCAACCCCGGACCCTTACAGATACGCAGTATTTT
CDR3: CASSQPRTLTDTQYF

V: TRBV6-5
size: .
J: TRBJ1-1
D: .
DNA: TGTGCCAGCAGACAATCTACACAAAGGTACACTGAAGCTTTCTTT
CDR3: CASRQSTQRYTEAFF

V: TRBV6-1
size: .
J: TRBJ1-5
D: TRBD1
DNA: TGTGCCAGCAGTGGTACAGGGGATCAGCCCCAGCATTTT
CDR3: CASSGTGDQPQHF

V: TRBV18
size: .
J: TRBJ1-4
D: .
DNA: TGTGCCAGCTCACGACAAGCAACTAATGAAAAACTGTTTTTT
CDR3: CASSRQATNEKLFF

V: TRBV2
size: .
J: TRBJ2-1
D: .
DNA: TGTGCCAGCAGTGAGGTGGCACCGGAGCAGTTCTTC
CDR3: CASSEVAPEQFF

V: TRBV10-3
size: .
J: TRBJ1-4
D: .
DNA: TGTGCCATCAGTGAGTCGAATAATCGCAGGGATGAAAAACTGTTTTTT
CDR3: CAISESNNRRDEKLFF

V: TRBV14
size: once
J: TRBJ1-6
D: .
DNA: TGTGCCAGCAGCCTAACAGTCCTGAATTCACCCCTCCACTTT
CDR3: CASSLTVLNSPLHF